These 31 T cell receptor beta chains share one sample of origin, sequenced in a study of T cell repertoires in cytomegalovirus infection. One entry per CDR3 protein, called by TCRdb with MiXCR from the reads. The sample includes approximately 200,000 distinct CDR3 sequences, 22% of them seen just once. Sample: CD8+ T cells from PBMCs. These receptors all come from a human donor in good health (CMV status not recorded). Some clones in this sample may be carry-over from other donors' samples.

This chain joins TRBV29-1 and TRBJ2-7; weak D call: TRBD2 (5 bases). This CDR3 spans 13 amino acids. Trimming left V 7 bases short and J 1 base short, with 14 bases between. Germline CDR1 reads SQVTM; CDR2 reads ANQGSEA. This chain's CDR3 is CSGLSAASYEQYF. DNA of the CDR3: TGCAGCGGACTTAGCGCCGCTTCCTACGAGCAGTACTTC.

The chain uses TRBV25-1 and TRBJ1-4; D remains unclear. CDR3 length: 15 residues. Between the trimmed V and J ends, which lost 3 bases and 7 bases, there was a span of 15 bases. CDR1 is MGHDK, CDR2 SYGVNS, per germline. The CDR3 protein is CASSEAGVWTEKLFF. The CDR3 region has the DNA TGTGCCAGCAGTGAGGCTGGGGTATGGACTGAAAAACTGTTTTTT.

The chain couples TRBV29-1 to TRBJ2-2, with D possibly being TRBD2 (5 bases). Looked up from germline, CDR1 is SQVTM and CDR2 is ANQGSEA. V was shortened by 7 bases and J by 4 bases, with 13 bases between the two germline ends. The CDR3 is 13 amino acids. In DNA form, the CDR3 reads TGCAGCGCCCTAGCCGGTTCCACCGGGGAGCTGTTTTTT. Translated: CSALAGSTGELFF.

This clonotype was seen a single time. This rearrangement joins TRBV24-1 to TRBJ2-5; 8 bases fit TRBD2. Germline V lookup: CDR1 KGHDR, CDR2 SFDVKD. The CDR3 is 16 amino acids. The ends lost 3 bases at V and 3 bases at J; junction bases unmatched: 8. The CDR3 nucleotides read TGTGCCACCAGTGATGCCGGGACTAGGGGCGAAGAGACCCAGTACTTC. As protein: CATSDAGTRGEETQYF.

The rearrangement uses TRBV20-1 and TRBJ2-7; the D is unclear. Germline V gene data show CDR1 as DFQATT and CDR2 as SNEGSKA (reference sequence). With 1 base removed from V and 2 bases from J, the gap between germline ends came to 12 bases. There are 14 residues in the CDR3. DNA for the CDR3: TGCAGTGCTAGAGCCCCCGGTGTAGCCTACGAGCAGTACTTC. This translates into CSARAPGVAYEQYF.

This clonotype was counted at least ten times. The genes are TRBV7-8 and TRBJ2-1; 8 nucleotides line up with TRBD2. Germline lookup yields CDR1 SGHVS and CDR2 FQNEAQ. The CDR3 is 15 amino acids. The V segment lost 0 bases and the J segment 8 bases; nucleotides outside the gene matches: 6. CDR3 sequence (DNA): TGTGCCAGCAGCTTAGCGCCTAGCGGGCTCGATGAGCAGTTCTTC. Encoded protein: CASSLAPSGLDEQFF.

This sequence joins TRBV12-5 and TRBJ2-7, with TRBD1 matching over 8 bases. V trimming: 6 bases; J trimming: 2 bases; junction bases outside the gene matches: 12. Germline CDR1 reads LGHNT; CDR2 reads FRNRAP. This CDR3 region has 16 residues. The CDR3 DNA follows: TGTGCTAGTGGACACGCCGGGACAGGCAACCCCTACGAGCAGTACTTC. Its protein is CASGHAGTGNPYEQYF.

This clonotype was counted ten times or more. CDR3 bases: TGTGCCAGCAGCCCTTCCGGGACAGGGGCGCTACTTTATGGCTACACCTTC. This gives the protein CASSPSGTGALLYGYTF. J is TRBJ1-2 and V is TRBV5-4, with 10 bases identical to TRBD1. This CDR3 has 17 residues. V lost 4 bases to trimming and J lost 5 bases; unmatched junction nucleotides: 14. The germline V gene has CDR1 SGHNT and CDR2 YYREEE (reference sequence).

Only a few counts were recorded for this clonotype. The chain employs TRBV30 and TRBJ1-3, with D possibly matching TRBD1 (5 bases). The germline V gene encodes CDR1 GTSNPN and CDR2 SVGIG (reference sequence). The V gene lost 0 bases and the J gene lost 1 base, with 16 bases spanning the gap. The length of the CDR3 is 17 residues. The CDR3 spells CAWSVFLAGQSGNTIYF. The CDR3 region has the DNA TGTGCCTGGAGTGTATTCTTAGCTGGACAATCTGGAAACACCATATATTTT.

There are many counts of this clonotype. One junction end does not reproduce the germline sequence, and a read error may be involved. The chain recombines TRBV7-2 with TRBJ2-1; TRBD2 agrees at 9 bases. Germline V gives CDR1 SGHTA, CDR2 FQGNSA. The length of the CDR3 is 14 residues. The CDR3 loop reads CASSSTAGGSPKDF. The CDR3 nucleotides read TGTGCCAGCAGCTCCACAGCGGGGGGTAGTCCGAAGGACTTC.

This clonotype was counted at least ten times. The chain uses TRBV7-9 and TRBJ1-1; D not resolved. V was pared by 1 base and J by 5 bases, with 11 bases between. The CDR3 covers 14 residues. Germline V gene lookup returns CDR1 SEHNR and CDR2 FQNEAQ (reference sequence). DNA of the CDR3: TGTGCCAGCAGCTTAGGTGGCGGAGAGACTGAAGCTTTCTTT. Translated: CASSLGGGETEAFF.

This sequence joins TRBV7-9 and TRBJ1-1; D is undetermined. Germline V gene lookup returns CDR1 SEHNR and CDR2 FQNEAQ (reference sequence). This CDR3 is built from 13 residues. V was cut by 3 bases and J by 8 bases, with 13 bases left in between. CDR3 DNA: TGTGCCAGCAGCTTGGCTGGGGATATAGAAGCTTTCTTT. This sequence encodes CASSLAGDIEAFF.

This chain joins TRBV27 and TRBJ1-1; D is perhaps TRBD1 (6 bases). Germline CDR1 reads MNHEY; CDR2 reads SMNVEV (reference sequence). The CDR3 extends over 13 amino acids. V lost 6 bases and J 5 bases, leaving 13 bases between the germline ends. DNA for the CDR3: TGTGCCAGCAGGCCGACAGGAGGGACTGAAGCTTTCTTT. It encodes CASRPTGGTEAFF.

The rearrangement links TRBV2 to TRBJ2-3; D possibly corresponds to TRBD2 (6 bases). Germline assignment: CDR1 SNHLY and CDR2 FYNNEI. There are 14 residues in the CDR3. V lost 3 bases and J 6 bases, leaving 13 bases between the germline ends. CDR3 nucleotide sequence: TGTGCCAGCAGTGAGCGGGTAGCGGCCGATACGCAGTATTTT. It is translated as CASSERVAADTQYF. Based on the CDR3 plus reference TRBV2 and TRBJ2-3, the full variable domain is EPEVTQTPSHQVTQMGQEVILRCVPISNHLYFYWYRQILGQKVEFLVSFYNNEISEKSEIFDDQFSVERPDGSNFTLKIRSTKLEDSAMYFCASSERVAADTQYFGPGTRLTVL.

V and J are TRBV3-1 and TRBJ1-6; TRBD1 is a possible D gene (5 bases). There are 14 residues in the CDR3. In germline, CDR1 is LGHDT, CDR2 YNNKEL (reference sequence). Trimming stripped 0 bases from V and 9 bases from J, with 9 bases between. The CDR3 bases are TGTGCCAGCAGCCAAGATCGGGGGATTTCACCCCTCCACTTT. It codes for CASSQDRGISPLHF. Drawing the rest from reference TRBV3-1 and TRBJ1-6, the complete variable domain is DTAVSQTPKYLVTQMGNDKSIKCEQNLGHDTMYWYKQDSKKFLKIMFSYNNKELIINETVPNRFSPKSPDKAHLNLHINSLELGDSAVYFCASSQDRGISPLHFGNGTRLTVT.

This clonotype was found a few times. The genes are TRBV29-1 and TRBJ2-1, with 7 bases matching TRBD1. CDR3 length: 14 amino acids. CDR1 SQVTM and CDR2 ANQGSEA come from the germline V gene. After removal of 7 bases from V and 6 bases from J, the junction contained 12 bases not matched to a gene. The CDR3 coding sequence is TGCAGCGCCGGGGCGGCAGGGGGTAGCAATGAGCAGTTCTTC. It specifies CSAGAAGGSNEQFF.

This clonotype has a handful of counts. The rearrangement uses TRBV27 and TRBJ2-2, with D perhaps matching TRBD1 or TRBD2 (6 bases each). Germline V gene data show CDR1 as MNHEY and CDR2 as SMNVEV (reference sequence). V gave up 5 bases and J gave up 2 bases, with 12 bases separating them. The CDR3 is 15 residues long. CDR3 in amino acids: CASSRYGGNTGELFF. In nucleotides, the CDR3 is TGTGCCAGCAGTCGGTACGGGGGCAACACCGGGGAGCTGTTTTTT.

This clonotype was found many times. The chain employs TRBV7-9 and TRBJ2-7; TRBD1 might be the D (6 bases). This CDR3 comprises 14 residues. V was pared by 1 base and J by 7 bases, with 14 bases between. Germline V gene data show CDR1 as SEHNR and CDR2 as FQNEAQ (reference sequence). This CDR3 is CASSLGQAWEEQYF. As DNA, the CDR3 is TGTGCCAGCAGCTTAGGACAGGCCTGGGAGGAGCAGTACTTC.

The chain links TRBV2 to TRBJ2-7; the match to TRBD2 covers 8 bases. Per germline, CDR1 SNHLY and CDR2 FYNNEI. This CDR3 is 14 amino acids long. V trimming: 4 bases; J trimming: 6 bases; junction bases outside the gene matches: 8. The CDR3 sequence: CASSVGAGAIEQYF. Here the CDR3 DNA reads TGTGCCAGCAGTGTAGGAGCGGGGGCAATCGAGCAGTACTTC.

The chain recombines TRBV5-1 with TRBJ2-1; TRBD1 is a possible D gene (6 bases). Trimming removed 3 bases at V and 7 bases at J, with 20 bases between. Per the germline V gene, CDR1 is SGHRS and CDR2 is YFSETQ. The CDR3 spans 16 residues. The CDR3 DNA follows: TGCGCCAGCAGCTCACCAACCGGGACACTGAGGAATGAGCAGTTCTTC. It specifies CASSSPTGTLRNEQFF.

Here the CDR3 reads CASSQRRGAYSNQPQHF. The CDR3 DNA reads TGTGCCAGCAGTCAACGGCGGGGGGCCTATAGCAATCAGCCCCAGCATTTT. The chain links TRBV6-2 or TRBV6-3 to TRBJ1-5, with D perhaps TRBD1 (6 bases). V lost 5 bases and J 0 bases, leaving 17 bases between the germline ends. This CDR3 comprises 17 residues. Germline V gene data show CDR1 as MNHEY and CDR2 as SVGEGT.

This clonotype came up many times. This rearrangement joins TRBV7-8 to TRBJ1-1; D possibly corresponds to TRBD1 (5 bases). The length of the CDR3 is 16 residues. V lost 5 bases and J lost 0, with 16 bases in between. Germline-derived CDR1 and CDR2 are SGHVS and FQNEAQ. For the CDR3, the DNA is TGTGCCAGCAGCCCGTCGGGGGGTTACATGAACACTGAAGCTTTCTTT. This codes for CASSPSGGYMNTEAFF.

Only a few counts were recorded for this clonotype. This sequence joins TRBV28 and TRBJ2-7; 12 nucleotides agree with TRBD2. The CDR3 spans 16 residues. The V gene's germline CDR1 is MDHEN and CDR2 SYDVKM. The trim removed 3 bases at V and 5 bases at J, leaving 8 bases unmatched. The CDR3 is CASSFPLAGGSNEQYF. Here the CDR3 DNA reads TGTGCCAGCAGTTTTCCACTAGCGGGGGGAAGCAACGAGCAGTACTTC.

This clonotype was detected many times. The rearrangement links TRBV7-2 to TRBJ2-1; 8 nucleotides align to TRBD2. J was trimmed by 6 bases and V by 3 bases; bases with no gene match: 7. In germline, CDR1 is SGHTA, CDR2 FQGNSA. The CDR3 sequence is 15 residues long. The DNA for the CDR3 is TGTGCCAGCAGCTTTACGGGGGGGCCGGGCAATGAGCAGTTCTTC. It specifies CASSFTGGPGNEQFF.

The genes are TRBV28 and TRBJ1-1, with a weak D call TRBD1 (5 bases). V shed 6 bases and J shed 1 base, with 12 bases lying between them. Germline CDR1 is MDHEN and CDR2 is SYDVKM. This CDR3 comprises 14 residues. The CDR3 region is CASSPAGSNTEAFF. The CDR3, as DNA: TGTGCCAGCAGCCCCGCAGGGTCGAACACTGAAGCTTTCTTT.

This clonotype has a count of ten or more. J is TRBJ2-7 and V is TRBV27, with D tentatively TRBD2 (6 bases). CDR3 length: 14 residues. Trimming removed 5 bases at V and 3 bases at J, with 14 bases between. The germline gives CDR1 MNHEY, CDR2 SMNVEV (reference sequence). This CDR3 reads CASSHGTGNYEQYF. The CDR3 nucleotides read TGTGCCAGCAGTCACGGGACTGGCAACTACGAGCAGTACTTC.

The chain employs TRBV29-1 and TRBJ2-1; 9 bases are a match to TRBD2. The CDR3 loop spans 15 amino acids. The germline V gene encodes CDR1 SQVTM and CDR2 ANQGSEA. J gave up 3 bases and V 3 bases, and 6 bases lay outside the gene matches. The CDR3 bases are TGCAGCGTTGAGTCTAGCGGGGAATACTACAATGAGCAGTTCTTC. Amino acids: CSVESSGEYYNEQFF.

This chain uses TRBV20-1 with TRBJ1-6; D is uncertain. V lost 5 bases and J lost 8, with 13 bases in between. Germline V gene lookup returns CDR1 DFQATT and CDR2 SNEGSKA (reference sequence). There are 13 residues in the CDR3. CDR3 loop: CSAYERGDSPLHF. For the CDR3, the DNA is TGCAGTGCTTATGAGCGCGGGGATTCACCCCTCCACTTT.

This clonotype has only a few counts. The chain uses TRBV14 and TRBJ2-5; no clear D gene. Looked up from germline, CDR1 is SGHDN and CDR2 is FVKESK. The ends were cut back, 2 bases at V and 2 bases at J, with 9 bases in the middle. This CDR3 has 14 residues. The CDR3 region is CASSQRGWQETQYF. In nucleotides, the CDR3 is TGTGCCAGCAGCCAAAGAGGTTGGCAAGAGACCCAGTACTTC.

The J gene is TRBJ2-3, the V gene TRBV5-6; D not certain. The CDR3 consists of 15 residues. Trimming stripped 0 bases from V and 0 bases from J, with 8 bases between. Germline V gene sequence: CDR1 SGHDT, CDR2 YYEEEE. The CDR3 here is CASSLGLGSTDTQYF. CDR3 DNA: TGTGCCAGCAGCTTGGGTCTAGGTAGCACAGATACGCAGTATTTT.

This CDR3 reads CSVEAGWNTGELFF. In DNA form, the CDR3 reads TGCAGCGTTGAAGCGGGGTGGAACACCGGGGAGCTGTTTTTT. This chain links TRBV29-1 with TRBJ2-2; weak D call: TRBD2 (5 bases). The CDR3 runs 14 residues. Germline V CDR1 and CDR2: SQVTM, ANQGSEA. V was trimmed by 1 base and J by 1 base, leaving 7 bases between them.